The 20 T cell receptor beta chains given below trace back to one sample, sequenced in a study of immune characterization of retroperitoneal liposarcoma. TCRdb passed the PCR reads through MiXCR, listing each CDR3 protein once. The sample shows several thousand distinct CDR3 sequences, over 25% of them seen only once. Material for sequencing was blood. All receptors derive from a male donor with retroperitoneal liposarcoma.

The chain's CDR3 is CASSLTGGAPSYNEQFF. The CDR3 coding sequence is TGTGCCAGCAGTTTGACAGGGGGTGCCCCCTCCTACAATGAGCAGTTCTTC. The chain joins TRBV6-8 to TRBJ2-1, with 9 bases that match TRBD1. V lost 4 bases, J lost 0 bases, and 7 bases stayed unmatched. This CDR3 is built from 17 residues. Per germline, CDR1 MNHGY and CDR2 SAAAGT.

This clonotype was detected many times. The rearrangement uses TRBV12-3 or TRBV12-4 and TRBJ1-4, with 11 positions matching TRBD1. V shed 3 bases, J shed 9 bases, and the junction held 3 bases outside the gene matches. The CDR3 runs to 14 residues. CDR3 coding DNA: TGTGCCAGCAGTTTTGGGACAGGGGGTAAAAAACTGTTTTTT. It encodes CASSFGTGGKKLFF.

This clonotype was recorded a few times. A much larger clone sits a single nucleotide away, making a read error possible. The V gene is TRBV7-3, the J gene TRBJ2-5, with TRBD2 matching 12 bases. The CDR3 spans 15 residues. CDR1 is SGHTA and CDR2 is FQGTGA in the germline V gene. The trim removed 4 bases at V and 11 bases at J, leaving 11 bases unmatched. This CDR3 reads CASSYRLAGVNEQYF. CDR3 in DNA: TGTGCCAGCAGCTACAGACTAGCGGGAGTTAATGAGCAGTACTTC.

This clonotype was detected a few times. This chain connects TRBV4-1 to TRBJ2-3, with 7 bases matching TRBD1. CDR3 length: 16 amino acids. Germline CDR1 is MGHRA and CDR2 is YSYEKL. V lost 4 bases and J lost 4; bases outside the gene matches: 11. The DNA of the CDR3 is TGCGCCAGCAGCCGAGACCAGGGGGTTCGGGCAGATACGCAGTATTTT. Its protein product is CASSRDQGVRADTQYF.

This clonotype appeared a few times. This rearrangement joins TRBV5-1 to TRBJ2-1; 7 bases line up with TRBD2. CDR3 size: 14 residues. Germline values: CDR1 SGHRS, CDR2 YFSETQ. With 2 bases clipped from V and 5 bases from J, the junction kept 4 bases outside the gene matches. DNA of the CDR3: TGCGCCAGCAGCTTCGGGACTAACCACAATGAGCAGTTCTTC. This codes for CASSFGTNHNEQFF. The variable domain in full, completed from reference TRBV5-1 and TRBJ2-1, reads KAGVTQTPRYLIKTRGQQVTLSCSPISGHRSVSWYQQTPGQGLQFLFEYFSETQRNKGNFPGRFSGRQFSNSRSEMNVSTLELGDSALYLCASSFGTNHNEQFFGPGTRLTVL.

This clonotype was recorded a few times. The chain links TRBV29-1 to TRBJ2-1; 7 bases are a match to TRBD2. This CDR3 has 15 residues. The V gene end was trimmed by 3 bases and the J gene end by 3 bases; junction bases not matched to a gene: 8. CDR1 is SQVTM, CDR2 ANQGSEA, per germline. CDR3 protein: CSVDWNGGNYNEQFF. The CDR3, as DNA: TGCAGCGTTGATTGGAACGGGGGGAACTACAATGAGCAGTTCTTC.

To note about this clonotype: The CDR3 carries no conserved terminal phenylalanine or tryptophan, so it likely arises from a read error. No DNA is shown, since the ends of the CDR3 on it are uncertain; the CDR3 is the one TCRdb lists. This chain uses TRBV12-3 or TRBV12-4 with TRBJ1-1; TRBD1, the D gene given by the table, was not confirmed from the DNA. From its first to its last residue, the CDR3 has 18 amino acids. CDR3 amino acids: CASSYRQGGSYNEQFFGQ.

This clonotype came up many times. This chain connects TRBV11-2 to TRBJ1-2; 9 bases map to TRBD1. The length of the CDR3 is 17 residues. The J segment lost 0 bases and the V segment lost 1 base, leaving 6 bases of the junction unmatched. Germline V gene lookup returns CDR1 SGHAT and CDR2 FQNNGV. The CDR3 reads CASSLAGTGRTNYGYTF. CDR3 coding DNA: TGTGCCAGCAGCTTAGCCGGGACAGGGAGAACTAACTATGGCTACACCTTC.

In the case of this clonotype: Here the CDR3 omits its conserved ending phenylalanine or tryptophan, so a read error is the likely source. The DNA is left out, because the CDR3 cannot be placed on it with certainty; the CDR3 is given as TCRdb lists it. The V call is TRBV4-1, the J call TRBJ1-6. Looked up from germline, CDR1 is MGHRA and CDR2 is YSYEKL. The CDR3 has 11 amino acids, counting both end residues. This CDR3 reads CASSQDRVGSG.

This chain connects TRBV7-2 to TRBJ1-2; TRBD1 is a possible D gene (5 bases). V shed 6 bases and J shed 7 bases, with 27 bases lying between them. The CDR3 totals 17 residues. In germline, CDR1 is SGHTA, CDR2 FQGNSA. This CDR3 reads CASRTAERGLVEGGYTF. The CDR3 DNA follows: TGTGCCAGCAGGACAGCGGAAAGGGGTCTTGTGGAGGGTGGCTACACCTTC.

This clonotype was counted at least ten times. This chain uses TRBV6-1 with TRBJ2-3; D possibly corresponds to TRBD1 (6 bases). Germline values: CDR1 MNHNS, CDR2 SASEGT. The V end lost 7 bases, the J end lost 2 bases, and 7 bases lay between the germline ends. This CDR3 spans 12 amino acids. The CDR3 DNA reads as TGTGCCAGCACAGGGGACACAGATACGCAGTATTTT. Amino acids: CASTGDTDTQYF.

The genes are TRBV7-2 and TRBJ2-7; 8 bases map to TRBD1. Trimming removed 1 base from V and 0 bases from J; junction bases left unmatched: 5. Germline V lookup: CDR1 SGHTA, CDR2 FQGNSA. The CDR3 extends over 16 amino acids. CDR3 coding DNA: TGTGCCAGCAGCTTAGGTCGGACAGGGACCTCCTACGAGCAGTACTTC. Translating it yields CASSLGRTGTSYEQYF.

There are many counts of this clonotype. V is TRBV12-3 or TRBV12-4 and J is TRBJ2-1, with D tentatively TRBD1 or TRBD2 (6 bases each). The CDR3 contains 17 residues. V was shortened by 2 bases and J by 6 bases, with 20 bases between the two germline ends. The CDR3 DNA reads TGTGCCAGCAGTTTACGCCTGGGGGGCGCGGGTGCCAATGAGCAGTTCTTC. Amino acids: CASSLRLGGAGANEQFF.

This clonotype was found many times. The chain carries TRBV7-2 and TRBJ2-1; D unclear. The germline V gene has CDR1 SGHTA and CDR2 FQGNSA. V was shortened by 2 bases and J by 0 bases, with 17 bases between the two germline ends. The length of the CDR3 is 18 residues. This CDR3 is CASSLIKQFPVSYNEQFF. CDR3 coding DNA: TGTGCCAGCAGCTTAATCAAACAGTTTCCAGTCTCCTACAATGAGCAGTTCTTC.

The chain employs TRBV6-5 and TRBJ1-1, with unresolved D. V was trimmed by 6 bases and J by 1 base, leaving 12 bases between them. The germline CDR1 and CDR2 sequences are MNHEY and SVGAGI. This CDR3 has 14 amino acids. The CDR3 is CASRTDGGNTEAFF. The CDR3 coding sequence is TGTGCCAGCAGGACGGATGGCGGGAACACTGAAGCTTTCTTT.

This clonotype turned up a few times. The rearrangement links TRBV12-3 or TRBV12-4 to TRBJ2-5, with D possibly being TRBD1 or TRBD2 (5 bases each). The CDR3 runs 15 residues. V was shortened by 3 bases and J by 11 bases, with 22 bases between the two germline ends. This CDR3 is CASSFAGTSNNEQYF. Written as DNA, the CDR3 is TGTGCCAGCAGTTTTGCAGGGACCTCAAACAATGAGCAGTACTTC.

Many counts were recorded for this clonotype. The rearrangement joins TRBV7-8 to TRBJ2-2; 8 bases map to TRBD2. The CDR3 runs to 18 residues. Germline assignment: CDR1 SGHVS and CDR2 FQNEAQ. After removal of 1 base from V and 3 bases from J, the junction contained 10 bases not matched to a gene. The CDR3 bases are TGTGCCAGCAGCTTAGTGGCCCGGGGGGGCCGGGACACCGGGGAGCTGTTTTTT. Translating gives CASSLVARGGRDTGELFF.

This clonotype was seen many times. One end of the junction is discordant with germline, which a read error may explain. The CDR3 loop reads CASSLPDGETQYF. The CDR3 nucleotides read TGTGCTAGCAGCTTGCCCGACGGCGAGACCCAGTACTTC. V gene TRBV7-6 combines with J gene TRBJ2-5; D gene ambiguous. Germline V gene lookup returns CDR1 SGHVS and CDR2 FNYEAQ. The CDR3 has 13 residues. Drawing the rest from reference TRBV7-6 and TRBJ2-5, the complete variable domain is GAGVSQSPRYKVTKRGQDVALRCDPISGHVSLYWYRQALGQGPEFLTYFNYEAQQDKSGLPNDRFSAERPEGSISTLTIQRTEQRDSAMYRCASSLPDGETQYFGPGTRLLVL.

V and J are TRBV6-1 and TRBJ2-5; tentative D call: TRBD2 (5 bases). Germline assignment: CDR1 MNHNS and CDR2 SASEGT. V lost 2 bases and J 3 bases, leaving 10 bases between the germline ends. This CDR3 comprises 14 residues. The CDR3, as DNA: TGTGCCAGCAGTGAATTTGGACTGGAAGAGACCCAGTACTTC. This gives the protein CASSEFGLEETQYF.

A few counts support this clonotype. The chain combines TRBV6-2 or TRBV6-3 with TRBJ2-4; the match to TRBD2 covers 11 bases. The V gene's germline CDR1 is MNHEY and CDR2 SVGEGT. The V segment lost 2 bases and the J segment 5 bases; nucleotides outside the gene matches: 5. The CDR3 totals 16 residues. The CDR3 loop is CASSYTSGGSENIQYF. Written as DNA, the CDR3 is TGTGCCAGCAGTTACACTAGCGGGGGATCTGAAAACATTCAGTACTTC.